This TCR beta chain was sequenced during a study of PD-L1 blockade in urothelial cancer. Repertoires were generated with immunoSEQ multiplex PCR, while TCRdb's copy carries only in-frame clones and drops some. The top ten clones hold roughly a sixth of a sample with around 40,000 clones, 83% of them seen once. Study results and limitations: Pretreatment blood TCR clonality under the median forecast improved survival.

Points on this clone: Its antigen is not identified.

Trimming pared 4 bases from V and 5 bases from J, leaving 13 bases between. The CDR3 runs to 14 residues. The germline gives CDR1 SGHRS, CDR2 YFSETQ. Metastatic or locally advanced urothelial carcinoma was present in the patients. The gene calls are TRBV5-1 and TRBJ2-1, with D perhaps matching TRBD1 (6 bases). The source is a man aged 60 to 75 with urothelial cancer. The sample in question was PBMCs, obtained around atezolizumab (anti-PD-L1) treatment. Here the CDR3 reads CASSARTADNEQFF. CDR3 DNA: TGCGCCAGCAGCGCAAGGACAGCTGACAATGAGCAGTTCTTC. Combining the CDR3 with reference TRBV5-1 and TRBJ2-1 gives the whole variable domain KAGVTQTPRYLIKTRGQQVTLSCSPISGHRSVSWYQQTPGQGLQFLFEYFSETQRNKGNFPGRFSGRQFSNSRSEMNVSTLELGDSALYLCASSARTADNEQFFGPGTRLTVL.